Here is one TCR beta chain with its context. The target of this receptor is not known. No per-base quality is available; no much larger clone lies one base away. The data originate from a study of human T cells and chemical hapten exposure (TCRdb year 2021). Notes on the research overall: For sensitization, 2% DPC in acetone was applied to an approximately 2 cm by approximately 2 cm area of upper inner arm skin. Throughout the study period of roughly 24 weeks, patients also received therapeutic DPC doses to the scalp every week. Patch testing was done on the upper back using Finn chambers containing 0.01% DPC, and results were scored after 6 days according to International Contact Dermatitis Research Group standards. The mostly female patient cohort included alopecia areata with under or over 50% scalp involvement, alopecia totalis and alopecia universalis. Libraries were combined into a pool for sequencing, and differences in TCR yield between samples came mainly from small differences in library volumes within the pool. In alopecia patients, the study followed how the peripheral blood TCR repertoire changed in vivo over primary and secondary sensitization to diphenylcyclopropenone (DPC), a hapten. Blood samples were taken from patients before sensitization (week 0) and then at 2, 6 and about 24 weeks after DPC sensitization. Blood for TCR sequencing was provided by twenty-nine alopecia patients at one to four time points (pre-sensitization, 2, 6 and 24 weeks). What the study reported, not specific to this receptor: A positive correlation was found between the number of PT1 expanded TCRs and patch test score, with significance reached at thresholds 8, 16 and 32 but not 4. Repeated subsampling changed both the strength of the expansion versus patch-test correlation and the threshold at which that correlation became significant. Alopecia, a presumed autoimmune disease, was present in all patients, so the immune response of the patients might differ from that of healthy individuals. Compared with pre-sensitization or healthy control sets, expanded TCRs formed significantly more large CDR3 similarity clusters, which is consistent with antigen-driven responses. DPC sensitization did not change the number of TCRs with a frequency above 1 in 1000, and there was no evidence of changes in global repertoire structure.

Per the publication, the time point label means: pre-sensitization, week 0. What this sample's treatment or condition label stands for: therapeutic diphenylcyclopropenone sensitization with weekly scalp DPC. At every patch-test visit, the blood draw took place before the patch test was put on. Eligible patients were aged 18 to 70, diagnosed with alopecia, deemed suitable for DPC therapy, and excluded if pregnant. Total RNA was extracted from unfractionated whole blood collected in Tempus Blood RNA tubes. The library was generated by RACE. The instrument given in TCRdb is NextSeq 500. Library preparation attached unique molecular identifiers to individual cDNA molecules for quantitative, reproducible TCR counting. For every blood RNA sample, sequencing covered both the TCR alpha and TCR beta chains. From the authors' description of their analysis: The median number of TCRs per sample was roughly 100,000, ranging from roughly 20,000 to 700,000. The Decombinator software suite was used to annotate V, J and CDR3 in the TCR reads. Every sample was subsampled to the same number of TCRs (28,000) for the PS versus PT1 abundance plots. Expanded TCRs were defined as absent before sensitization and observed at least eight times at the 2-week time point. TCRdb passed the public sequencing reads through fastp at Q25 and MiXCR, retaining productive beta sequences. All rows with the same CDR3 protein become a single entry with the most common DNA and genes. The V and J calls and clone size are TCRdb's, not the authors'. In this sample the table shows 180,000 or so distinct CDR3 sequences, under 35% of which occur a single time. The top ten hold less than 3.5% of the sample.

Looking up the germline V gene yields CDR1 LGHNA and CDR2 YSLEER. The CDR3 runs 16 amino acids, cysteine and phenylalanine included. Of all the DNA, just the CDR3 is kept, 48 bases in frame from base 1. The trim is 0 bases for V and 0 bases for J, with a gap of 9 bases between the germline ends. The specimen was whole blood, collected in connection with sensitization to the hapten diphenylcyclopropenone (DPC). The receptor's source is a woman younger than 45 with alopecia areata. Some clones in this sample may be carry-over from other donors' samples. The chain links TRBV4-3 with TRBJ2-1; no D segment can be confidently identified. The DNA sequence is TGCGCCAGCAGCCAAGATATCAGGCTCTCCTACAATGAGCAGTTCTTC. Protein translation: CASSQDIRLSYNEQFF.